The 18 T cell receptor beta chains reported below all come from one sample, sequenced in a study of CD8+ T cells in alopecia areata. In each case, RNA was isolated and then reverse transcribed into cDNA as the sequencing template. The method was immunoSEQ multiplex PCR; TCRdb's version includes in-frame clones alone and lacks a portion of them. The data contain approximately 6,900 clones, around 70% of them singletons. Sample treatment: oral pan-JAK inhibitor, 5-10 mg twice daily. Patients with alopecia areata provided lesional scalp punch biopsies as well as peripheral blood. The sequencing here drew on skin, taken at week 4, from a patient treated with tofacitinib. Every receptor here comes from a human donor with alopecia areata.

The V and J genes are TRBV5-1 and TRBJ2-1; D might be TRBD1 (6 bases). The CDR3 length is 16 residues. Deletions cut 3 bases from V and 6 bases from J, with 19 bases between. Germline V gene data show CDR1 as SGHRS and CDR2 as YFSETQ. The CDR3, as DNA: TGCGCCAGCAGCTCGGCTACAGGGAAGGGTGGCAATGAGCAGTTCTTC. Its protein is CASSSATGKGGNEQFF.

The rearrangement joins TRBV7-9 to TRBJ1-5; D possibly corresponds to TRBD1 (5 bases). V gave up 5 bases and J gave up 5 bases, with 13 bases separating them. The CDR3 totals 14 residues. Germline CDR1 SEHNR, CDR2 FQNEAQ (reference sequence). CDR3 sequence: CASSPADTHQPQHF. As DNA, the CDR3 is TGTGCCAGCAGCCCCGCGGACACTCATCAGCCCCAGCATTTT.

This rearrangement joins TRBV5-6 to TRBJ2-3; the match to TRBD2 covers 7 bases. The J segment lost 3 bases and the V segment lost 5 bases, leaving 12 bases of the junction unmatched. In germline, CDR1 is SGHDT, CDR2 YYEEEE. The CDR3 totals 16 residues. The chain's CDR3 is CASSLLWGGRTDTQYF. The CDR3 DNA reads TGTGCCAGCAGTCTCCTTTGGGGCGGGAGAACAGATACGCAGTATTTT.

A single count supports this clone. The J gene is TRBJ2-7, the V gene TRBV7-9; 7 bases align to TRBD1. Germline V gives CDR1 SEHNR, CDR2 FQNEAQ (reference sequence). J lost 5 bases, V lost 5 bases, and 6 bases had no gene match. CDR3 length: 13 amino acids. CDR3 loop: CASSAQGTHEQYF. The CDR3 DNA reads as TGTGCCAGCAGCGCACAGGGGACCCACGAGCAGTACTTC.

CDR3 sequence (DNA): TGCGCCAGCAGCTTGGGGGGAGGGGATCAGCCCCAGCATTTT. Protein: CASSLGGGDQPQHF. V and J are TRBV5-1 and TRBJ1-5, with D tentatively TRBD1 (5 bases). CDR3 size: 14 residues. Per the germline V gene, CDR1 is SGHRS and CDR2 is YFSETQ. V was pared by 0 bases and J by 5 bases, with 9 bases between.

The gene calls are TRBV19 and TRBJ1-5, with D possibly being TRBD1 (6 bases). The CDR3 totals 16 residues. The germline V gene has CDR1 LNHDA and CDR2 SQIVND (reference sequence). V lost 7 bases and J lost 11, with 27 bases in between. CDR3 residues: CASNRSKGQLLGAQHF. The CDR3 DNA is TGTGCCAGTAATCGTTCTAAAGGACAGCTCCTCGGAGCCCAGCATTTT.

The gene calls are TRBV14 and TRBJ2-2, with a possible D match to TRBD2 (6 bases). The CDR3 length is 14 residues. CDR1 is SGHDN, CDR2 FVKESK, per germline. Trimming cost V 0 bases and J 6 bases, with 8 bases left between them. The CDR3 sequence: CASSQEWGAGELFF. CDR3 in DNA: TGTGCCAGCAGCCAAGAATGGGGGGCCGGGGAGCTGTTTTTT.

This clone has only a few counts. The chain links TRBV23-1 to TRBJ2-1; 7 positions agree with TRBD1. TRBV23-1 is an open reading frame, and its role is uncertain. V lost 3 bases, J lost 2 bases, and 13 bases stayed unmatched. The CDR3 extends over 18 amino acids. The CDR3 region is CASSHTANRDSTYNEQFF. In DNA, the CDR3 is TGCGCCAGCAGTCATACGGCCAATCGGGACAGTACCTACAATGAGCAGTTCTTC.

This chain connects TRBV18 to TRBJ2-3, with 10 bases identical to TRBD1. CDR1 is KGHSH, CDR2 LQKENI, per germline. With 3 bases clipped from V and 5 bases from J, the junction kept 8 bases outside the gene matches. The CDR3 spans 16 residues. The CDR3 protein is CASSPGTGAHRDTQYF. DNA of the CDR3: TGTGCCAGCTCACCGGGGACAGGGGCTCACAGAGATACGCAGTATTTT.

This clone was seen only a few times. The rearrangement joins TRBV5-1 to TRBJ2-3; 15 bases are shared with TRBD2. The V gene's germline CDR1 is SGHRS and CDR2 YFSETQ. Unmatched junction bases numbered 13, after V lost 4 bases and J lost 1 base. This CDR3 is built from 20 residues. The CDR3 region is CASSTGLAGGTARGTDTQYF. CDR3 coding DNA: TGCGCCAGCAGCACGGGACTAGCGGGGGGCACGGCTCGGGGCACAGATACGCAGTATTTT.

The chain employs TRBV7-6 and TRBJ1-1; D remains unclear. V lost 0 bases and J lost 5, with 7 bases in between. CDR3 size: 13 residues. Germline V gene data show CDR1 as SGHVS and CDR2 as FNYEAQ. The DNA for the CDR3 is TGTGCCAGCAGCTTAGCATGGAGGACTGAAGCTTTCTTT. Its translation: CASSLAWRTEAFF.

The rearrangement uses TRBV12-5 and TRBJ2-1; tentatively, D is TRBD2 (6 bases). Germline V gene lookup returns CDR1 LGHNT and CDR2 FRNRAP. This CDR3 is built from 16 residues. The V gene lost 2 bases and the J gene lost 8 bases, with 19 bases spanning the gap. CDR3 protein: CASGLPLPGARDEQFF. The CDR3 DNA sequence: TGTGCTAGTGGTTTGCCGCTCCCGGGAGCTAGGGATGAGCAGTTCTTC. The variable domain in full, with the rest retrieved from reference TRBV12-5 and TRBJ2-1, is DARVTQTPRHKVTEMGQEVTMRCQPILGHNTVFWYRQTMMQGLELLAYFRNRAPLDDSGMPKDRFSAEMPDATLATLKIQPSEPRDSAVYFCASGLPLPGARDEQFFGPGTRLTVL.

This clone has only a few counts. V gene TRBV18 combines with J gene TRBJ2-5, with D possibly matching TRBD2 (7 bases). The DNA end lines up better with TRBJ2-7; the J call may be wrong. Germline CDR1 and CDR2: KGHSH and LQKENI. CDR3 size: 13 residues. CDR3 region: CASAEGGEREQYF. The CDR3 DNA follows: TGTGCCAGCGCCGAAGGGGGGGAACGCGAGCAGTACTTC.

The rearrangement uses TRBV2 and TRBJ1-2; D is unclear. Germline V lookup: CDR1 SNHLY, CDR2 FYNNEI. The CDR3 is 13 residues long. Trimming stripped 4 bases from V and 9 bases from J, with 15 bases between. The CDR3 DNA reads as TGTGCCAGCAGTGTTACAGACGGATTTCGCTACACCTTC. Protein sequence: CASSVTDGFRYTF.

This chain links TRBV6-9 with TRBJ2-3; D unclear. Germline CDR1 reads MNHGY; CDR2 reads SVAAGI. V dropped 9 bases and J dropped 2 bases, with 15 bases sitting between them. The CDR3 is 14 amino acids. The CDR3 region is CARNPGGFTDTQYF. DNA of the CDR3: TGTGCCAGGAACCCCGGCGGATTCACAGATACGCAGTATTTT.

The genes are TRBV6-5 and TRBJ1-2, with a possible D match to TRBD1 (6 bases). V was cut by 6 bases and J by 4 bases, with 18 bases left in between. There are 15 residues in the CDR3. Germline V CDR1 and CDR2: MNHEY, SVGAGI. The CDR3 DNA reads TGTGCCAGCAGAGAGTCGGACAGACTTTCCTATGGCTACACCTTC. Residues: CASRESDRLSYGYTF.

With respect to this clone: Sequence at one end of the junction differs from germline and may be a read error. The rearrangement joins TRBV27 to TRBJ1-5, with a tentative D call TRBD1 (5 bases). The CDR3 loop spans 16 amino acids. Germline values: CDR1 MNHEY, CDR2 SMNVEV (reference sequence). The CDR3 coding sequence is TGTGCCAGCAGTTTATCGATAGACAGTAGCTATCAGCCCCAGCATTTT. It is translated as CASSLSIDSSYQPQHF.

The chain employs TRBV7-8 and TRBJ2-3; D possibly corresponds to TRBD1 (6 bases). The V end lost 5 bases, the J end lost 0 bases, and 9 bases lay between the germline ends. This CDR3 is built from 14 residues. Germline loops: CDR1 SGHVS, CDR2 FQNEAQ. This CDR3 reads CASSPGHSTDTQYF. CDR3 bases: TGTGCCAGCAGCCCGGGACACAGCACAGATACGCAGTATTTT.